Listed below are T cell receptor beta chains from one sample, sequenced in a study of T cell responses to AZD1222 COVID-19 vaccine. This table comes from immunoSEQ multiplex PCR, and its TCRdb copy is limited to in-frame clones, with some not included. This sample has 100,000 to 150,000 clones, with approximately 82% found just once. The sample was peripheral blood, taken 28 days after the second AZD1222 dose. These receptors were obtained from an adult who received the AZD1222 COVID-19 vaccine. Each CDR3 is given with its conserved first and last residue. The D gene is left open where the match is weak. Clone sizes are given selectively: once, few, many, or a class where the clone is expanded.

j_gene: TRBJ1-1
v_gene: TRBV18
abundance: -
d_gene: -
CDR3nt: TGTGCCAGCTCACCAATTGATGCGGGAAGTGGGTTTGAAGCTTTCTTT
CDR3aa: CASSPIDAGSGFEAFF

j_gene: TRBJ2-7
v_gene: TRBV18
abundance: -
d_gene: TRBD2
CDR3nt: TGTGCCAGCTCACCGGGGCCGGGACTAGCGGCCTCCTACGAGCAGTACTTC
CDR3aa: CASSPGPGLAASYEQYF

j_gene: TRBJ2-3
v_gene: TRBV7-6
abundance: -
d_gene: -
CDR3nt: TGTGCCAGCAGCTTACGGGTTACCTCCAGCACAGATACGCAGTATTTT
CDR3aa: CASSLRVTSSTDTQYF

j_gene: TRBJ1-2
v_gene: TRBV6-5
abundance: -
d_gene: -
CDR3nt: TGTGCCAGCAGTTCTTCCGGGACCGACGGGCACTATGGCTACACCTTC
CDR3aa: CASSSSGTDGHYGYTF

j_gene: TRBJ1-2
v_gene: TRBV19
abundance: -
d_gene: -
CDR3nt: TGTGCCAGTAGTCTGCTGACCAGGGAAGCCCATGGCTACACCTTC
CDR3aa: CASSLLTREAHGYTF

j_gene: TRBJ2-1
v_gene: TRBV18
abundance: -
d_gene: -
CDR3nt: TGTGCCAGCTCACTGTTGGACTTATACAATGAGCAGTTCTTC
CDR3aa: CASSLLDLYNEQFF

j_gene: TRBJ2-3
v_gene: TRBV20-1
abundance: -
d_gene: TRBD2
CDR3nt: TGCAGTGCTAGTCATCTAGCGGGGGACACAGATACGCAGTATTTT
CDR3aa: CSASHLAGDTDTQYF

j_gene: TRBJ1-5
v_gene: TRBV9
abundance: -
d_gene: -
CDR3nt: TGTGCCAGCAGCGCTCAGGGTTTCCCCAATCAGCCCCAGCATTTT
CDR3aa: CASSAQGFPNQPQHF

j_gene: TRBJ2-7
v_gene: TRBV24-1
abundance: -
d_gene: TRBD1
CDR3nt: TGTGCCACCAGTGACCCCCCTGGGACAGGGGGCAACGAGCAGTACTTC
CDR3aa: CATSDPPGTGGNEQYF

j_gene: TRBJ1-5
v_gene: TRBV27
abundance: few
d_gene: -
CDR3nt: TGTGCCAGCAGTTCAGACGGTTGGACTTATCCCAATCAGCCCCAGCATTTT
CDR3aa: CASSSDGWTYPNQPQHF

j_gene: TRBJ2-1
v_gene: TRBV7-3
abundance: -
d_gene: -
CDR3nt: TGTGCCAGCAGCGCCAGGGGAGGCTCCTACAATGAGCAGTTCTTC
CDR3aa: CASSARGGSYNEQFF

j_gene: TRBJ2-5
v_gene: TRBV30
abundance: -
d_gene: TRBD2
CDR3nt: TGTGCCTGGAGTAGCGGGGGCGGAGAGACCCAGTACTTC
CDR3aa: CAWSSGGGETQYF

j_gene: TRBJ1-1
v_gene: TRBV6-5
abundance: -
d_gene: TRBD1
CDR3nt: TGTGCCAGCAGTTACTCCCGACAGGGGCGAACTGAAGCTTTCTTT
CDR3aa: CASSYSRQGRTEAFF

j_gene: TRBJ2-7
v_gene: TRBV11-2
abundance: -
d_gene: -
CDR3nt: TGTGCCAGCAGCCTTGGGGCCTCGAGGAGCTACGAGCAGTACTTC
CDR3aa: CASSLGASRSYEQYF

j_gene: TRBJ1-2
v_gene: TRBV6-5
abundance: -
d_gene: -
CDR3nt: TGTGCCAGCAGTTATAATCCCGGCTATGGCTACACCTTC
CDR3aa: CASSYNPGYGYTF

j_gene: TRBJ1-4
v_gene: TRBV5-6
abundance: -
d_gene: -
CDR3nt: TGTGCCAGCAGCGTGTGGCGGGACACCCAAAAACTGTTTTTT
CDR3aa: CASSVWRDTQKLFF

j_gene: TRBJ1-1
v_gene: TRBV7-2
abundance: -
d_gene: TRBD1
CDR3nt: TGTGCCAGCAGCTCCCCGGACAGGGGAGGTGGGGCTTTCTTT
CDR3aa: CASSSPDRGGGAFF

j_gene: TRBJ2-1
v_gene: TRBV7-3
abundance: -
d_gene: TRBD2
CDR3nt: TGTGCCAGCAGTTTGACGGGGGGGCCTTACAATGAGCAGTTCTTC
CDR3aa: CASSLTGGPYNEQFF

j_gene: TRBJ2-1
v_gene: TRBV6-4
abundance: -
d_gene: TRBD2
CDR3nt: TGTGCCAGCAGGGAACCGGGACTAGCGGGGCCCCCCTCTTACAATGAGCAGTTCTTC
CDR3aa: CASREPGLAGPPSYNEQFF

j_gene: TRBJ2-2
v_gene: TRBV9
abundance: -
d_gene: -
CDR3nt: TGTGCCAGCAGCGTAGCTATTAGCAAGGGATGGGAGCTGTTTTTT
CDR3aa: CASSVAISKGWELFF

j_gene: TRBJ1-5
v_gene: TRBV7-8
abundance: -
d_gene: -
CDR3nt: TGTGCCAGCAGCCTGAATAGCAATCAGCCCCAGCATTTT
CDR3aa: CASSLNSNQPQHF

j_gene: TRBJ2-3
v_gene: TRBV24-1
abundance: few
d_gene: -
CDR3nt: TGTGCCACCAGTGAATGGAGCACAGATACGCAGTATTTT
CDR3aa: CATSEWSTDTQYF

j_gene: TRBJ1-2
v_gene: TRBV7-2
abundance: -
d_gene: -
CDR3nt: TGTGCCAGCAGCTTTTCGGCAGGGAACTATGGCTACACCTTC
CDR3aa: CASSFSAGNYGYTF

j_gene: TRBJ1-1
v_gene: TRBV25-1
abundance: -
d_gene: -
CDR3nt: TGTGCCAGCAGGTCTAGCACTGAAGCTTTCTTT
CDR3aa: CASRSSTEAFF

j_gene: TRBJ2-7
v_gene: TRBV28
abundance: -
d_gene: -
CDR3nt: TGTGCCAGCAGTTTACAGGGATGGTACGAGCAGTACTTC
CDR3aa: CASSLQGWYEQYF

j_gene: TRBJ2-5
v_gene: TRBV11-2
abundance: -
d_gene: -
CDR3nt: TGTGCCAGCAGCTCCGGGACCCAGGGTCGAGAGACCCAGTACTTC
CDR3aa: CASSSGTQGRETQYF

j_gene: TRBJ2-5
v_gene: TRBV9
abundance: -
d_gene: -
CDR3nt: TGTGCCAGCAGCTTAGGGCGTGGACTGGGACAAGAGACCCAGTACTTC
CDR3aa: CASSLGRGLGQETQYF

j_gene: TRBJ2-3
v_gene: TRBV5-5
abundance: -
d_gene: -
CDR3nt: TGTGCCAGCAGCCCCGATCGGGGGACCCTCACAGATACGCAGTATTTT
CDR3aa: CASSPDRGTLTDTQYF

j_gene: TRBJ1-2
v_gene: TRBV27
abundance: -
d_gene: -
CDR3nt: TGTGCCAGCAGTTTCCTGGACAGCTATGGCTACACCTTC
CDR3aa: CASSFLDSYGYTF

j_gene: TRBJ1-4
v_gene: TRBV15
abundance: few
d_gene: -
CDR3nt: TGTGCCACCAGCAGAGATGGACAGCCGGCTGAAAAACTGTTTTTT
CDR3aa: CATSRDGQPAEKLFF

j_gene: TRBJ2-1
v_gene: TRBV9
abundance: -
d_gene: -
CDR3nt: TGTGCCAGCAGCGTTGCGAGCTCCTACAATGAGCAGTTCTTC
CDR3aa: CASSVASSYNEQFF

j_gene: TRBJ1-1
v_gene: TRBV5-4
abundance: -
d_gene: -
CDR3nt: TGTGCCAGCAGCTTGGAGATGAACACTGAAGCTTTCTTT
CDR3aa: CASSLEMNTEAFF

j_gene: TRBJ1-1
v_gene: TRBV5-1
abundance: -
d_gene: TRBD1
CDR3nt: TGCGCCAGCAGCTTGGAGGGGGCCAAGGGCACTGAAGCTTTCTTT
CDR3aa: CASSLEGAKGTEAFF

j_gene: TRBJ1-2
v_gene: TRBV4-1
abundance: -
d_gene: -
CDR3nt: TGCGCCAGCAGCCAAAAATCAGAAGGGCTCTATGGCTACACCTTC
CDR3aa: CASSQKSEGLYGYTF

j_gene: TRBJ2-5
v_gene: TRBV2
abundance: -
d_gene: TRBD1
CDR3nt: TGTGCCAGCAGTGAAAGACAGGGTGGCGAGACCCAGTACTTC
CDR3aa: CASSERQGGETQYF

j_gene: TRBJ2-6
v_gene: TRBV7-2
abundance: -
d_gene: -
CDR3nt: TGTGCCAGCAGCTTGTTTCTGGCCAGACGAATTTCTGGGGCCAACGTCCTGACTTTC
CDR3aa: CASSLFLARRISGANVLTF

j_gene: TRBJ2-2
v_gene: TRBV19
abundance: -
d_gene: -
CDR3nt: TGTGCCGTAGGAACGCCTTACACCGGGGAGCTGTTTTTT
CDR3aa: CAVGTPYTGELFF

j_gene: TRBJ1-2
v_gene: TRBV5-8
abundance: -
d_gene: -
CDR3nt: TGTGCCAGCACCCACCAGAGAGGCGGCGGCTACACCTTC
CDR3aa: CASTHQRGGGYTF